A selection of T cell receptor beta chains follows, all from one sample in a study of blood T cell repertoires in COVID-19. TCRdb's table, derived via immunoSEQ multiplex PCR, lists solely in-frame clones and lacks some. The table includes approximately 230,000 clones, 70% to 90% detected once. Sequencing used peripheral blood. The receptors were sampled from a man younger than 30 with active or convalescent COVID-19. Both conserved end residues are part of each CDR3. Fields, in order: V gene, D gene, J gene, clone size, CDR3 protein, CDR3 DNA. A D gene is named only where the DNA matches it firmly. The size of a clone is reported for some rows only, either as once, few or many, or as a class for expanded clones.

v_call: TRBV6-4
d_call: NA
j_call: TRBJ1-4
clone_size: NA
cdr3_aa: CASHFGLTEKLFF
cdr3_nt: TGTGCCAGCCATTTCGGGTTGACGGAAAAACTGTTTTTT

v_call: TRBV10-2
d_call: TRBD1
j_call: TRBJ1-1
clone_size: few
cdr3_aa: CASSPGTGGITEAFF
cdr3_nt: TGCGCCAGCAGTCCCGGGACAGGGGGCATCACTGAAGCTTTCTTT

v_call: TRBV10-2
d_call: NA
j_call: TRBJ2-2
clone_size: NA
cdr3_aa: CASSARGSNTGELFF
cdr3_nt: TGCGCCAGCAGCGCACGGGGTTCGAACACCGGGGAGCTGTTTTTT

v_call: TRBV7-2
d_call: NA
j_call: TRBJ1-2
clone_size: once
cdr3_aa: CASSLMTDSYGYTF
cdr3_nt: TGTGCCAGCAGCTTAATGACGGACAGCTATGGCTACACCTTC

v_call: TRBV25-1
d_call: NA
j_call: TRBJ2-2
clone_size: NA
cdr3_aa: CASSEWSGLTGELFF
cdr3_nt: TGTGCCAGCAGTGAATGGTCGGGTCTCACCGGGGAGCTGTTTTTT

v_call: TRBV18
d_call: NA
j_call: TRBJ1-3
clone_size: NA
cdr3_aa: CASSTLDTPSQNTIYF
cdr3_nt: TGTGCCAGCTCAACCCTGGACACTCCTAGTCAAAACACCATATATTTT

v_call: TRBV13
d_call: NA
j_call: TRBJ1-1
clone_size: NA
cdr3_aa: CASSLGQLYTEAFF
cdr3_nt: TGTGCCAGCAGCTTAGGCCAGTTATACACTGAAGCTTTCTTT

v_call: TRBV7-2
d_call: NA
j_call: TRBJ1-6
clone_size: NA
cdr3_aa: CASSLIGSSYNSPLHF
cdr3_nt: TGTGCCAGCAGCCTCATCGGGAGCTCCTATAATTCACCCCTCCACTTT

v_call: TRBV9
d_call: NA
j_call: TRBJ1-1
clone_size: NA
cdr3_aa: CASSVEVRDTEAFF
cdr3_nt: TGTGCCAGCAGCGTAGAGGTCAGGGACACTGAAGCTTTCTTT

v_call: TRBV6-5
d_call: TRBD1
j_call: TRBJ2-5
clone_size: NA
cdr3_aa: CASLRLRGQGETQYF
cdr3_nt: TGTGCCAGCTTAAGGCTGAGAGGACAGGGTGAGACCCAGTACTTC

v_call: TRBV7-3
d_call: NA
j_call: TRBJ1-1
clone_size: once
cdr3_aa: CASSLDSKNTEAFF
cdr3_nt: TGTGCCAGCAGCTTAGACAGCAAGAACACTGAAGCTTTCTTT

v_call: TRBV24-1
d_call: TRBD1
j_call: TRBJ1-1
clone_size: NA
cdr3_aa: CATSAVERGRITEAFF
cdr3_nt: TGTGCCACCAGTGCAGTGGAGAGGGGGCGAATTACTGAAGCTTTCTTT

v_call: TRBV7-2
d_call: NA
j_call: TRBJ2-3
clone_size: NA
cdr3_aa: CASSLSRRRTPTSTDTQYF
cdr3_nt: TGTGCCAGCAGCTTAAGTCGGCGACGGACACCGACTAGCACAGATACGCAGTATTTT

v_call: TRBV28
d_call: NA
j_call: TRBJ1-3
clone_size: once
cdr3_aa: CASRGGSLSGIGNTIYF
cdr3_nt: TGTGCCTCCCGGGGGGGCAGCCTCTCTGGAATAGGAAACACCATATATTTT

v_call: TRBV5-6
d_call: NA
j_call: TRBJ1-6
clone_size: NA
cdr3_aa: CASSLQGGSYNSPLHF
cdr3_nt: TGTGCCAGCAGCTTACAGGGTGGGTCCTATAATTCACCCCTCCACTTT

v_call: TRBV7-8
d_call: TRBD1
j_call: TRBJ1-4
clone_size: once
cdr3_aa: CASSPGDRGGTNEKLFF
cdr3_nt: TGTGCCAGCAGCCCGGGGGACAGGGGTGGAACTAATGAAAAACTGTTTTTT

v_call: TRBV30
d_call: NA
j_call: TRBJ1-2
clone_size: NA
cdr3_aa: CAWSVAPLYTF
cdr3_nt: TGTGCCTGGAGTGTAGCCCCCCTCTACACCTTC

v_call: TRBV30
d_call: NA
j_call: TRBJ1-5
clone_size: NA
cdr3_aa: CAWSSGRAQHF
cdr3_nt: TGTGCCTGGAGTAGTGGTCGGGCCCAGCATTTT

v_call: TRBV11-3
d_call: NA
j_call: TRBJ1-3
clone_size: NA
cdr3_aa: CASSFRSGNTIYF
cdr3_nt: TGTGCCAGCAGCTTCAGATCTGGAAACACCATATATTTT

v_call: TRBV6-1
d_call: TRBD2
j_call: TRBJ2-3
clone_size: NA
cdr3_aa: CASSGLEIAGATDTQYF
cdr3_nt: TGTGCCAGCAGTGGCCTGGAGATAGCGGGGGCAACAGATACGCAGTATTTT

v_call: TRBV6-5
d_call: TRBD1
j_call: TRBJ1-2
clone_size: NA
cdr3_aa: CASTRQGAYGYTF
cdr3_nt: TGTGCCAGCACAAGACAGGGGGCCTATGGCTACACCTTC

v_call: TRBV3-1/TRBV3-2
d_call: NA
j_call: TRBJ2-7
clone_size: NA
cdr3_aa: CASSLRPSEGASF
cdr3_nt: TGTGCCAGCAGCTTACGACCAAGTGAGGGAGCTTCATTC

v_call: TRBV7-2
d_call: NA
j_call: TRBJ1-4
clone_size: NA
cdr3_aa: CASSLVQGKGEKLFF
cdr3_nt: TGTGCCAGCAGCTTAGTTCAAGGGAAGGGGGAAAAACTGTTTTTT